The subject of this entry is one T cell receptor beta chain. This record belongs to a study of technical replicates of blood from a few donors. The table came from immunoSEQ multiplex PCR; TCRdb's copy has only in-frame clones and leaves some out. Of tens of thousands of clones in the sample, around 94% were seen once. This CDR3 has 16 residues. Trimming removed 6 bases from V and 6 bases from J, with 20 bases in between. The germline V gene has CDR1 MDHEN and CDR2 SYDVKM. The sequencing input was T cells isolated from PBMCs. This clonotype originated in a human donor in good health. This sequence joins TRBV28 and TRBJ2-2; no definite D call. CDR3 DNA: TGTGCCAGCAGCTCCCCGACGGAGAAAGAGGCCGGGGAGCTGTTTTTT. This encodes CASSSPTEKEAGELFF.